This entry describes one TCR beta chain. This sample's time point: week 3, after first cycle of checkpoint inhibitor. Blood was drawn before treatment and at week 3 after checkpoint blockade. For sorted CD8+ subsets, all extracted DNA was loaded. Sequencing was performed with immunoSEQ multiplex PCR; in TCRdb, only in-frame clones are kept and a portion is missing. The profile shows 15,000 or so clones, 85% to 95% of them singletons. Losses at the gene ends were 0 bases for V and 7 bases for J; bases not matched to a gene: 5. This CDR3 has 14 amino acids. The V gene's germline CDR1 is KGHSH and CDR2 LQKENI. This record belongs to a study of blood T cell dynamics during melanoma immunotherapy. Study overall: Patients with metastatic melanoma got pembrolizumab or nivolumab-ipilimumab as first-line care.

The rearrangement joins TRBV18 to TRBJ2-7; 8 positions agree with TRBD1. The sample was effector memory CD8+ T cells from blood, taken from a patient treated with checkpoint blockade. This receptor was obtained from a human donor with melanoma. The DNA of the CDR3 is TGTGCCAGCTCACCACCTCGTACAGGGGGTGAGCAGTACTTC. Protein product: CASSPPRTGGEQYF.